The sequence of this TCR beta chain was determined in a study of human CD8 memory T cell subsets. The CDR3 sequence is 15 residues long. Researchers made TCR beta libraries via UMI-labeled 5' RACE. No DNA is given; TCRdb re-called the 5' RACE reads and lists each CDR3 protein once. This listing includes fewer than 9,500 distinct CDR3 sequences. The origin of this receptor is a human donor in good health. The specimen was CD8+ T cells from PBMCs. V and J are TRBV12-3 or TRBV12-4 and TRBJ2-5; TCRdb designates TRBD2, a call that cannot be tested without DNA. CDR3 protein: CASSSAGTNQETQYF.